Shown below are 14 T cell receptor beta chains from a single sample sequenced in a study of technical replicates of blood from several donors. TCRdb's table, derived via immunoSEQ multiplex PCR, lists solely in-frame clones and lacks some. This table holds about 64,000 clones, 86% found once. Sequencing was carried out using PBMCs. The receptors come from a human donor in good health. Some clones in this sample may be carry-over from other donors' samples.

The J gene is TRBJ2-1, the V gene TRBV7-3, with 7 positions matching TRBD2. V gave up 5 bases and J gave up 3 bases; unmatched junction bases: 4. Germline-derived CDR1 and CDR2 are SGHTA and FQGTGA. This CDR3 has 14 residues. CDR3 bases: TGTGCCAGCAGCCGGGAGGCGGACTACAATGAGCAGTTCTTC. Translated: CASSREADYNEQFF.

The chain links TRBV6-6 to TRBJ2-5; D might be TRBD1 (6 bases). The germline V and J ends were trimmed by 2 bases and 5 bases, with 18 bases remaining between them. Germline V gene data show CDR1 as MNHNY and CDR2 as SVGAGI (reference sequence). CDR3 length equals 16 residues. CDR3 coding DNA: TGTGCCAGCAGTTACCTGGGACACCATAAGAGTGAGACCCAGTACTTC. Its translation: CASSYLGHHKSETQYF.

This rearrangement joins TRBV25-1 to TRBJ2-1; a possible D gene is TRBD2 (6 bases). Germline CDR1 MGHDK, CDR2 SYGVNS. The length of the CDR3 is 16 residues. Between the trimmed V and J ends, which lost 4 bases and 4 bases, there was a span of 17 bases. CDR3 in DNA: TGTGCCAGCAGTGGACACTTCGGGGGTATATACAATGAGCAGTTCTTC. Translating gives CASSGHFGGIYNEQFF.

V is TRBV9 and J is TRBJ2-1, with D possibly TRBD1 on 5 matching bases. Germline V gene data show CDR1 as SGDLS and CDR2 as YYNGEE. The CDR3 covers 18 residues. Trimming removed 0 bases from V and 0 bases from J, with 16 bases in between. In DNA form, the CDR3 reads TGTGCCAGCAGCGTAGCTCAGGGCACCGGAAGCTCCTACAATGAGCAGTTCTTC. Its protein product is CASSVAQGTGSSYNEQFF.

The V call is TRBV7-6, the J call TRBJ1-5; perhaps TRBD1 as D (6 bases). The germline V gene encodes CDR1 SGHVS and CDR2 FNYEAQ. Trimming pared 5 bases from V and 6 bases from J, leaving 14 bases between. The CDR3 covers 14 residues. The CDR3 nucleotides read TGTGCCAGCAGCCCTCACACAGGGATTCAGCCCCAGCATTTT. This codes for CASSPHTGIQPQHF. Together with reference TRBV7-6 and TRBJ1-5, the CDR3 gives the full variable domain: GAGVSQSPRYKVTKRGQDVALRCDPISGHVSLYWYRQALGQGPEFLTYFNYEAQQDKSGLPNDRFSAERPEGSISTLTIQRTEQRDSAMYRCASSPHTGIQPQHFGDGTRLSIL.

The genes are TRBV7-9 and TRBJ2-1; 7 nucleotides align to TRBD2. The CDR3 has 15 amino acids. The J segment lost 9 bases and the V segment lost 7 bases, leaving 15 bases of the junction unmatched. Looked up from germline, CDR1 is SEHNR and CDR2 is FQNEAQ (reference sequence). The CDR3 region has the DNA TGTGCCAGCATCGCAGCTAGCGCCTCGGGGGGTGAGCAGTTCTTC. It translates to CASIAASASGGEQFF.

This chain uses TRBV7-6 with TRBJ2-1; possibly TRBD1 for D (6 bases). The CDR3 runs 15 residues. Trimming took off 5 bases at V and 7 bases at J, with 18 bases between the two ends. Germline V gene data show CDR1 as SGHVS and CDR2 as FNYEAQ. In DNA form, the CDR3 reads TGTGCCAGCAGCCAGGGGTCTACCGTGAGAAATGAGCAGTTCTTC. It is translated as CASSQGSTVRNEQFF.

This chain joins TRBV6-5 and TRBJ1-2; the match to TRBD1 covers 7 bases. The germline gives CDR1 MNHEY, CDR2 SVGAGI. The CDR3 is 12 amino acids. After removal of 6 bases from V and 7 bases from J, the junction contained 5 bases not matched to a gene. CDR3 nucleotides: TGTGCCAGCAGATTACAGGGGTTTGGCTACACCTTC. Its protein product is CASRLQGFGYTF.

This rearrangement joins TRBV2 to TRBJ1-5, with D possibly being TRBD1 (6 bases). Germline V lookup: CDR1 SNHLY, CDR2 FYNNEI. The V end was cut by 4 bases, the J end by 6 bases, with 10 bases between. This CDR3 region has 13 residues. CDR3 coding DNA: TGTGCCAGCAGTGTAGGGGGTTCTCAGCCCCAGCATTTT. Protein product: CASSVGGSQPQHF.

CDR3 amino acids: CASSEGAVGAPLHF. CDR3 nucleotides: TGTGCCAGCAGTGAAGGGGCTGTCGGGGCACCCCTCCACTTT. The rearrangement links TRBV6-1 to TRBJ1-6; D is ambiguous. The CDR3 loop spans 14 amino acids. Germline loops: CDR1 MNHNS, CDR2 SASEGT. V was clipped by 1 base and J by 11 bases, with 12 bases between them.

V and J are TRBV28 and TRBJ1-2; D remains ambiguous. Germline lookup yields CDR1 MDHEN and CDR2 SYDVKM. The CDR3 covers 13 residues. V was pared by 7 bases and J by 3 bases, with 12 bases between. DNA for the CDR3: TGTGCCAGCACCAGCATGACTCACTATGGCTACACCTTC. It specifies CASTSMTHYGYTF.

Turning to this clone: The junction departs from the called germline gene at one end, perhaps through a read error. This sequence joins TRBV5-1 and TRBJ2-3; a weak D match, TRBD2 (6 bases). Germline CDR1 and CDR2: SGHRS and YFSETQ. CDR3 length: 14 residues. The CDR3 sequence is CATSPIPGVDTQYF. The CDR3 DNA follows: TGCGCCACCAGCCCAATCCCGGGGGTGGATACGCAGTATTTT.

The V gene is TRBV4-2, the J gene TRBJ2-3; 12 bases agree with TRBD2. This CDR3 contains 15 residues. The V and J ends lost 4 bases and 3 bases, in that order; junction bases with no gene match: 2. CDR1 and CDR2 from the germline V gene are LGHNA and YNFKEQ. The DNA of the CDR3 is TGTGCCAGCAGCCCAGGGACTAGCGGGACAGATACGCAGTATTTT. Protein product: CASSPGTSGTDTQYF.

This clone appeared once. This chain uses TRBV7-9 with TRBJ1-3, with 8 bases matching TRBD1. Germline values: CDR1 SEHNR, CDR2 FQNEAQ (reference sequence). J gave up 2 bases and V 5 bases, and 2 bases lay outside the gene matches. The CDR3 has 14 amino acids. The CDR3, as DNA: TGTGCCAGCAGCACAGGGGGACCTGGAAACACCATATATTTT. Its protein is CASSTGGPGNTIYF. The full variable domain, its missing parts supplied by reference TRBV7-9 and TRBJ1-3, is DTGVSQNPRHKITKRGQNVTFRCDPISEHNRLYWYRQTLGQGPEFLTYFQNEAQLEKSRLLSDRFSAERPKGSFSTLEIQRTEQGDSAMYLCASSTGGPGNTIYFGEGSWLTVV.